A single sample is the source of the 14 T cell receptor beta chains below, sequenced in a study of T cell changes during pregnancy in multiple sclerosis. The method was immunoSEQ multiplex PCR; TCRdb's version includes in-frame clones alone and lacks a portion of them. The table shows 85,000 to 100,000 clones, with 75% to 95% occurring only once. The sample in question was peripheral blood, obtained before pregnancy. These TCRs come from a female donor with multiple sclerosis, enrolled in a pregnancy study.

The rearrangement joins TRBV29-1 to TRBJ2-2, with 11 bases identical to TRBD2. The CDR3 sequence is 14 residues long. The ends lost 3 bases at V and 3 bases at J; junction bases unmatched: 0. Germline CDR1 and CDR2: SQVTM and ANQGSEA. The CDR3 here is CSVETSGDTGELFF. For the CDR3, the DNA is TGCAGCGTTGAGACTAGCGGGGACACCGGGGAGCTGTTTTTT.

This chain joins TRBV25-1 and TRBJ1-2, with 10 bases aligning to TRBD1. CDR1 is MGHDK, CDR2 SYGVNS, per germline. This CDR3 region has 15 residues. The J segment lost 3 bases and the V segment lost 4 bases, leaving 5 bases of the junction unmatched. The CDR3 coding sequence is TGTGCCAGCAGTGCGGGGACAGGGGCGTACTATGGCTACACCTTC. Its translation is CASSAGTGAYYGYTF.

The chain links TRBV2 to TRBJ2-1; 8 bases align to TRBD2. The J segment lost 8 bases and the V segment lost 4 bases, leaving 7 bases of the junction unmatched. Germline V gives CDR1 SNHLY, CDR2 FYNNEI. This CDR3 has 14 residues. The CDR3 protein is CASSVGGGMHEQFF. CDR3 coding DNA: TGTGCCAGCAGTGTCGGGGGGGGTATGCATGAGCAGTTCTTC.

The chain employs TRBV4-2 and TRBJ1-2; TRBD1 is a possible D gene (6 bases). The germline CDR1 and CDR2 sequences are LGHNA and YNFKEQ. The CDR3 is 15 residues long. Trimming removed 1 base at V and 4 bases at J, with 13 bases between. The CDR3 reads CASSQGGEGGYGYTF. In nucleotides, the CDR3 is TGTGCCAGCAGCCAAGGCGGGGAGGGGGGCTATGGCTACACCTTC.

The chain combines TRBV7-9 with TRBJ2-2; unclear D gene. Trimming took 5 bases from V and 7 from J, leaving 8 bases between them. The CDR3 covers 12 residues. Germline V CDR1 and CDR2: SEHNR, FQNEAQ (reference sequence). This CDR3 is CASSVSDGELFF. The DNA for the CDR3 is TGTGCCAGCAGCGTAAGCGACGGGGAGCTGTTTTTT.

DNA for the CDR3: TGTGCCAGCAGCCCGAGAAACCCTAGACAGACGACTAACTATGGCTACACCTTC. This encodes CASSPRNPRQTTNYGYTF. This sequence joins TRBV7-2 and TRBJ1-2; a weak D match, TRBD1 (5 bases). V was pared by 5 bases and J by 0 bases, with 22 bases between. The CDR3 contains 18 residues. CDR1 is SGHTA and CDR2 is FQGNSA in the germline V gene.

The chain recombines TRBV7-3 with TRBJ2-7; D is perhaps TRBD1 (6 bases). Looked up from germline, CDR1 is SGHTA and CDR2 is FQGTGA. The length of the CDR3 is 13 residues. Trimming removed 1 base at V and 6 bases at J, with 10 bases between. Here the CDR3 DNA reads TGTGCCAGCAGCTTAAAAGGGGGTAGCGAGCAGTACTTC. Translating gives CASSLKGGSEQYF.

The J gene is TRBJ1-2, the V gene TRBV28; possibly TRBD1 for D (5 bases). Deletions cut 4 bases from V and 4 bases from J, with 22 bases between. The germline CDR1 and CDR2 sequences are MDHEN and SYDVKM. The CDR3 runs 17 residues. This chain's CDR3 is CASSSLLAGGKSYGYTF. DNA of the CDR3: TGTGCCAGCAGTTCACTCCTGGCGGGGGGTAAGAGCTATGGCTACACCTTC.

The chain carries TRBV7-3 and TRBJ2-5; the match to TRBD2 covers 7 bases. This CDR3 comprises 16 residues. From germline, CDR1 is SGHTA and CDR2 FQGTGA. V lost 5 bases, J lost 2 bases, and 11 bases stayed unmatched. CDR3 coding DNA: TGTGCCAGCAGCCCGGGGACTATGGGGTGGCAAGAGACCCAGTACTTC. It codes for CASSPGTMGWQETQYF.

This sequence joins TRBV10-2 and TRBJ2-7; the match to TRBD2 covers 15 bases. V was clipped by 7 bases and J by 1 base; unmatched bases: 11. CDR3 length equals 18 residues. CDR1 and CDR2 (germline): WSHSY, SAAADI. The CDR3 reads CASKGTGLAGGSSYEQYF. As DNA, the CDR3 is TGCGCCAGCAAAGGAACGGGACTAGCGGGGGGATCTTCCTACGAGCAGTACTTC.

This clone was observed a single time. The chain couples TRBV7-9 to TRBJ2-2; 8 bases line up with TRBD2. Per the germline V gene, CDR1 is SEHNR and CDR2 is FQNEAQ (reference sequence). Trimming removed 6 bases from V and 6 bases from J; junction bases left unmatched: 15. The CDR3 length is 17 residues. CDR3: CASRSGALAEAAGELFF. The CDR3 nucleotides are TGTGCCAGCAGATCGGGGGCACTAGCGGAGGCGGCCGGGGAGCTGTTTTTT.

The chain links TRBV5-4 to TRBJ2-1, with 10 nucleotides matching TRBD2. The CDR3 covers 16 residues. J lost 7 bases, V lost 0 bases, and 7 bases had no gene match. Per the germline V gene, CDR1 is SGHNT and CDR2 is YYREEE (reference sequence). The CDR3 region is CASSLGISGGLNEQFF. CDR3 sequence (DNA): TGTGCCAGCAGCTTGGGTATTAGCGGGGGGTTGAATGAGCAGTTCTTC.

J is TRBJ1-4 and V is TRBV11-2; D is possibly TRBD1 (6 bases). The CDR3 runs 12 residues. Trimming cost V 5 bases and J 10 bases, with 11 bases left between them. In germline, CDR1 is SGHAT, CDR2 FQNNGV. The DNA of the CDR3 is TGTGCCAGCAGCAGCGAAGGGGGAAAACTGTTTTTT. Its translation is CASSSEGGKLFF.

The J gene is TRBJ2-5, the V gene TRBV10-3, with 13 nucleotides matching TRBD2. This CDR3 spans 17 amino acids. The junction had 11 bases not matched to a gene; V was cut back by 5 bases and J by 5 bases. Per germline, CDR1 ENHRY and CDR2 SYGVKD. DNA of the CDR3: TGTGCCATCAGTATACCCGGGACTAGCGGGGTGGAGGAGACCCAGTACTTC. It specifies CAISIPGTSGVEETQYF.